This TCR beta chain was obtained from a study of blood T cell repertoires in COVID-19. Sequencing was performed with immunoSEQ multiplex PCR; in TCRdb, only in-frame clones are kept and a portion is missing. Of approximately 470,000 clones in the sample, roughly 88% were seen once. Concerning this clone itself: This may arise from a read error, as a much more abundant clone is one base away.

CDR1 is LGHDT and CDR2 is YNNKEL in the germline V gene (reference sequence). The CDR3 length is 13 residues. The V end was cut by 5 bases, the J end by 0 bases, with 5 bases between. The sequencing sample was made of peripheral blood. The chain carries TRBV3-1 (or the pseudogene TRBV3-2) and TRBJ1-3; D is uncertain. The TCR originated in a human donor in a cohort sampled during active COVID-19. The CDR3 DNA follows: TGTGCCAGCAGCTCCCGCTCTGGAAACACCATATATTTT. The encoded protein is CASSSRSGNTIYF.